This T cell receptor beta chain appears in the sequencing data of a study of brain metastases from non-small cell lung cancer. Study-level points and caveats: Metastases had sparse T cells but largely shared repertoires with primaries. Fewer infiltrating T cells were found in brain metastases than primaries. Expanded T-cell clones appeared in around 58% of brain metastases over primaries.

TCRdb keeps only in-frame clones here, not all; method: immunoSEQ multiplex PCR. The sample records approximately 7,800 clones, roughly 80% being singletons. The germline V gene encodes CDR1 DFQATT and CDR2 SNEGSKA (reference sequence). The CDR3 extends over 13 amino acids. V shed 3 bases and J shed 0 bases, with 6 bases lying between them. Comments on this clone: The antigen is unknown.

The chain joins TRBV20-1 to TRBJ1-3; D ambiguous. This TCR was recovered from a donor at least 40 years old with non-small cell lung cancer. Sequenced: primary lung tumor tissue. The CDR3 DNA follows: TGCAGTGCTAGTTTGGTCTCTGGAAACACCATATATTTT. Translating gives CSASLVSGNTIYF.